This entry lists 5 T cell receptor beta chains sequenced from one sample in a study of beta chain features in type 1 diabetes. Reverse transcribing all isolated RNA meant expressed TCRB transcripts were sequenced. TCRdb's copy holds only in-frame clones and misses some; the assay was immunoSEQ multiplex PCR. The repertoire has tens of thousands of clones, 25% to 35% of them found once; the top ten carry about 0.42%. The specimen sequenced was stem cell memory CD4+ T cells from blood. The receptors stem from a woman younger than 35 in good health.

The CDR3 DNA sequence: TGTGCCAGCAGCTCGAGCTCTTACAATGAGCAGTTCTTC. This codes for CASSSSSYNEQFF. The chain employs TRBV11-3 and TRBJ2-1; D remains unclear. There are 13 residues in the CDR3. Trimming removed 4 bases from V and 4 bases from J, with 8 bases in between. The germline V gene has CDR1 SGHNT and CDR2 YENEEA.

The sample holds a few counts of this clone. The chain is built from TRBV7-8 and TRBJ2-4; 7 bases align to TRBD2. The ends lost 1 base at V and 11 bases at J; junction bases unmatched: 14. This CDR3 spans 16 amino acids. From germline, CDR1 is SGHVS and CDR2 FQNEAQ. Here the CDR3 DNA reads TGTGCCAGCAGCTTAGATGTTGCGGGAGTACTGGTGGTTCAGTACTTC. It encodes CASSLDVAGVLVVQYF. Filled out from reference TRBV7-8 and TRBJ2-4, the complete variable domain reads GAGVSQSPRYKVAKRGQDVALRCDPISGHVSLFWYQQALGQGPEFLTYFQNEAQLDKSGLPSDRFFAERPEGSVSTLKIQRTQQEDSAVYLCASSLDVAGVLVVQYFGAGTRLSVL.

This rearrangement joins TRBV10-3 to TRBJ1-1; possibly TRBD1 for D (5 bases). The CDR3 consists of 14 residues. Germline values: CDR1 ENHRY, CDR2 SYGVKD. Between the trimmed V and J ends, which lost 5 bases and 0 bases, there was a span of 10 bases. The CDR3 DNA reads TGTGCCATCAGTCTAGAACAGGTGAACACTGAAGCTTTCTTT. Encoded protein: CAISLEQVNTEAFF.

The rearrangement uses TRBV18 and TRBJ1-1; TRBD1 aligns across 9 bases. This CDR3 contains 16 residues. Germline V gene sequence: CDR1 KGHSH, CDR2 LQKENI. V shed 2 bases and J 3 bases; nucleotides not matched to a gene: 7. The CDR3 coding sequence is TGTGCCAGCTCACCAACAAGACAGGGGGGTTACACTGAAGCTTTCTTT. Amino acids: CASSPTRQGGYTEAFF.

The chain couples TRBV5-1 to TRBJ2-3; maybe TRBD2 (6 bases). Germline values: CDR1 SGHRS, CDR2 YFSETQ. V was clipped by 0 bases and J by 7 bases, with 15 bases between them. The CDR3 length is 15 residues. In DNA form, the CDR3 reads TGCGCCAGCAGCTTGGACGGCGGGGAGATGTATACGCAGTATTTT. Protein: CASSLDGGEMYTQYF.